The clone carrying this T cell receptor (beta chain) occurred once. Germline CDR1 reads SQVTM; CDR2 reads ANQGSEA. Trimming cost V 7 bases and J 6 bases, with 15 bases left between them. The CDR3 has 12 residues. This record belongs to a study of blood T cell repertoires in COVID-19. Looking at the study overall: From T cells, B-cell-depleted T cells, or PBMCs came the material, which was cDNA or gDNA.

Those who participated ranged in age from roughly 18 to 90 years and resided in about two dozen US areas. Each participant's cohort was designated according to participant-reported clinical history. Assay used: immunoSEQ multiplex PCR; TCRdb lists only in-frame clones, some missing. Of about 400,000 clones in the sample, 70% to 90% are singletons; the top ten hold approximately 2.1%. This clonotype originated in a middle-aged woman with acute COVID-19. V is TRBV29-1 and J is TRBJ1-2; D not certain. The sequenced sample consisted of PBMCs or T cells enriched from blood (not recorded which). In nucleotides, the CDR3 is TGCAGCGCTCCGACGGGAGCGAATGGCTACACCTTC. It codes for CSAPTGANGYTF.